The sequence of this T cell receptor (beta chain) was determined in a study of control samples from healthy donors and cancer patients. The repertoire was sequenced with immunoSEQ multiplex PCR; TCRdb's copy has only in-frame clones and lacks some. The sample comprises roughly 130,000 clones, roughly 91% of which are singletons, and roughly 1.7% rests with the top ten. The V end lost 2 bases, the J end lost 7 bases, and 12 bases lay between the germline ends. Germline lookup yields CDR1 MNHEY and CDR2 SVGAGI. The CDR3 loop spans 14 amino acids. Sequenced: PBMCs. The sequence was collected from a man over 45 with head and neck cancer. The rearrangement links TRBV6-5 to TRBJ2-1; the D gene is possibly TRBD2 (7 bases). CDR3 sequence (DNA): TGTGCCAGCAGTTACAGCGGGACACAGAATGAGCAGTTCTTC. Its translation: CASSYSGTQNEQFF.